A selection of T cell receptor beta chains follows, all from one sample in a study of CD8 T cells in ankylosing spondylitis. TCRdb independently ran MiXCR on the 5' RACE reads; one entry per CDR3 protein. The sample holds under 300,000 distinct CDR3 sequences, 8.6% seen once. The sequencing input was blood, either unsorted or a sorted T cell fraction (not recorded which). The receptors here all came from a male donor with ankylosing spondylitis or in good health (not recorded which). Each CDR3 is given with its conserved first and last residue. The D gene is left open where the match is weak. Only part of the rows carry a size: once, few, many, or a class if the clone is expanded.

j_call: TRBJ1-1; v_call: TRBV7-2; clone_size: few; d_call: NA; cdr3_aa: CASSKGMGFGTEAFF; cdr3_nt: TGTGCCAGCAGCAAGGGGATGGGGTTCGGGACTGAAGCTTTCTTT
j_call: TRBJ2-1; v_call: TRBV25-1; clone_size: many; d_call: TRBD2; cdr3_aa: CASRTSGAGGNEQFF; cdr3_nt: TGTGCCAGCAGGACTAGCGGGGCCGGAGGGAATGAGCAGTTCTTC
j_call: TRBJ2-7; v_call: TRBV20-1; clone_size: NA; d_call: NA; cdr3_aa: CSARGGSYERYF; cdr3_nt: TGCAGTGCTAGAGGGGGGAGCTACGAGCGGTACTTC
j_call: TRBJ2-1; v_call: TRBV6-5; clone_size: NA; d_call: NA; cdr3_aa: CASSYSTRGVDEQFF; cdr3_nt: TGTGCCAGCAGTTACTCGACGAGGGGGGTCGATGAGCAGTTCTTC
j_call: TRBJ1-1; v_call: TRBV7-6; clone_size: many; d_call: TRBD1; cdr3_aa: CASSPLTGANTEAFF; cdr3_nt: TGTGCCAGCAGCCCATTGACAGGGGCCAACACTGAAGCTTTCTTT
j_call: TRBJ2-2; v_call: TRBV7-2; clone_size: many; d_call: NA; cdr3_aa: CASSLNRKGELFF; cdr3_nt: TGTGCCAGCAGCTTAAATAGGAAGGGGGAGCTGTTTTTT
j_call: TRBJ1-5; v_call: TRBV12-3/TRBV12-4; clone_size: many; d_call: NA; cdr3_aa: CASSFGGYSNQPQHF; cdr3_nt: TGTGCCAGCAGTTTTGGGGGATATAGCAATCAGCCCCAGCATTTT
j_call: TRBJ2-3; v_call: TRBV7-9; clone_size: many; d_call: NA; cdr3_aa: CASSVTPQVDTQYF; cdr3_nt: TGTGCCAGCAGCGTGACTCCACAGGTAGATACGCAGTATTTT
j_call: TRBJ2-7; v_call: TRBV27; clone_size: many; d_call: NA; cdr3_aa: CASGLNGYEQYF; cdr3_nt: TGTGCCAGCGGTTTGAACGGATACGAGCAGTACTTC
j_call: TRBJ2-2; v_call: TRBV10-3; clone_size: many; d_call: TRBD2; cdr3_aa: CAIASPGGVAGGFSTGELFF; cdr3_nt: TGTGCCATCGCAAGTCCCGGGGGAGTAGCGGGAGGCTTCAGCACCGGGGAGCTGTTTTTT
j_call: TRBJ1-4; v_call: TRBV20-1; clone_size: many; d_call: TRBD1; cdr3_aa: CSASRGSMNEKLFF; cdr3_nt: TGCAGTGCTAGCAGGGGGAGCATGAATGAAAAACTGTTTTTT
j_call: TRBJ2-2; v_call: TRBV14; clone_size: NA; d_call: TRBD2; cdr3_aa: CASSQDAPGLADTGELFF; cdr3_nt: TGTGCCAGCAGCCAAGATGCCCCGGGACTAGCGGACACCGGGGAGCTGTTTTTT
j_call: TRBJ2-4; v_call: TRBV12-3/TRBV12-4; clone_size: many; d_call: NA; cdr3_aa: CASSWAGANIQYF; cdr3_nt: TGTGCCAGCAGTTGGGCGGGGGCAAACATTCAGTACTTC
j_call: TRBJ2-7; v_call: TRBV20-1; clone_size: many; d_call: NA; cdr3_aa: CSTSDSTYEQYF; cdr3_nt: NA
j_call: TRBJ1-1; v_call: TRBV7-8; clone_size: few; d_call: NA; cdr3_aa: CASSLDRPNTEAFF; cdr3_nt: TGTGCCAGCAGCTTAGATCGGCCGAACACTGAAGCTTTCTTT
j_call: TRBJ1-1; v_call: TRBV5-1; clone_size: many; d_call: NA; cdr3_aa: CASSFGSEAFF; cdr3_nt: TGCGCCAGCAGCTTTGGGTCTGAAGCTTTCTTT
j_call: TRBJ2-3; v_call: TRBV5-6; clone_size: many; d_call: NA; cdr3_aa: CASSYGQSGVPDTQYF; cdr3_nt: TGTGCCAGCAGTTACGGACAGTCCGGAGTACCAGATACGCAGTATTTT
j_call: TRBJ1-2; v_call: TRBV5-5; clone_size: few; d_call: NA; cdr3_aa: CASSLWEVGHYGYTF; cdr3_nt: TGTGCCAGCAGCTTGTGGGAGGTTGGCCACTATGGCTACACCTTC
j_call: TRBJ2-7; v_call: TRBV6-5; clone_size: many; d_call: NA; cdr3_aa: CASSSQRSISYEQYF; cdr3_nt: TGTGCCAGCAGTTCCCAGCGTTCTATCTCCTACGAGCAGTACTTC
j_call: TRBJ1-1; v_call: TRBV5-1; clone_size: many; d_call: NA; cdr3_aa: CASMRERTEAFF; cdr3_nt: TGCGCCAGCATGCGGGAGAGGACTGAAGCTTTCTTT
j_call: TRBJ1-2; v_call: TRBV15; clone_size: many; d_call: TRBD1; cdr3_aa: CATSKRLGQGGGYTF; cdr3_nt: TGTGCCACCAGCAAAAGATTGGGACAGGGTGGTGGCTACACCTTC
j_call: TRBJ2-3; v_call: TRBV7-2; clone_size: NA; d_call: TRBD2; cdr3_aa: CASSFFAGGSDTQYF; cdr3_nt: TGTGCCAGCAGCTTCTTTGCGGGGGGAAGTGATACGCAGTATTTT
j_call: TRBJ2-3; v_call: TRBV7-3; clone_size: many; d_call: NA; cdr3_aa: CASSAQGQNTQYF; cdr3_nt: TGTGCCAGCAGCGCACAGGGTCAAAATACGCAGTATTTT
j_call: TRBJ2-3; v_call: TRBV5-1; clone_size: many; d_call: NA; cdr3_aa: CASSFQGEADTQYF; cdr3_nt: TGCGCCAGCAGCTTCCAGGGGGAGGCAGATACGCAGTATTTT
j_call: TRBJ1-6; v_call: TRBV7-9; clone_size: many; d_call: NA; cdr3_aa: CASSLARKTGSPLHF; cdr3_nt: TGTGCCAGCAGCTTAGCGCGAAAGACGGGCTCACCCCTCCACTTT
j_call: TRBJ1-2; v_call: TRBV3-1; clone_size: NA; d_call: NA; cdr3_aa: CASSRSMGTLYGYTF; cdr3_nt: TGTGCCAGCAGCCGGTCGATGGGGACCCTCTATGGCTACACCTTC
j_call: TRBJ2-2; v_call: TRBV7-2; clone_size: many; d_call: NA; cdr3_aa: CASSPGTTNTGELFF; cdr3_nt: TGTGCCAGCAGCCCCGGGACAACGAACACCGGGGAGCTGTTTTTT
j_call: TRBJ1-3; v_call: TRBV20-1; clone_size: many; d_call: NA; cdr3_aa: CSAGRGALSGNTIYF; cdr3_nt: TGCAGTGCTGGCCGGGGGGCCCTCTCTGGAAACACCATATATTTT
j_call: TRBJ2-1; v_call: TRBV7-3; clone_size: many; d_call: NA; cdr3_aa: CASSPGQTYNEQFF; cdr3_nt: TGTGCCAGCAGCCCTGGACAGACATACAATGAGCAGTTCTTC
j_call: TRBJ1-6; v_call: TRBV27; clone_size: many; d_call: NA; cdr3_aa: CASSLVSYGDSPLHF; cdr3_nt: TGTGCCAGCAGTTTAGTCTCTTATGGGGATTCACCCCTCCACTTT
j_call: TRBJ1-1; v_call: TRBV27; clone_size: few; d_call: NA; cdr3_aa: CASSPRQSNTEAFF; cdr3_nt: TGTGCCAGCAGTCCCCGACAATCGAACACTGAAGCTTTCTTT
j_call: TRBJ1-2; v_call: TRBV7-2; clone_size: many; d_call: NA; cdr3_aa: CASSHRDLARGYTF; cdr3_nt: TGTGCCAGCAGCCACAGGGATTTGGCGAGAGGCTACACCTTC
j_call: TRBJ2-7; v_call: TRBV30; clone_size: NA; d_call: NA; cdr3_aa: CAFRGSTSYEQYF; cdr3_nt: TGTGCCTTCCGTGGTAGCACCTCCTACGAGCAGTACTTC